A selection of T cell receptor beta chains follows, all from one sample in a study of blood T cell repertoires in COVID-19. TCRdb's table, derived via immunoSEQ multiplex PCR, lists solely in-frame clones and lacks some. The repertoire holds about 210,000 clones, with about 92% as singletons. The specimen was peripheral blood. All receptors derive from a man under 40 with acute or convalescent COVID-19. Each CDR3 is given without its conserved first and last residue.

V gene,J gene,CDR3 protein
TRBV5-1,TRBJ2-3,ASSVQEADTQY
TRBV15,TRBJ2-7,ATSTRLDSDEQY
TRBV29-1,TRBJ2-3,SVATQRDTQY
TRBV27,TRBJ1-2,ASSIRPQGNYGYT
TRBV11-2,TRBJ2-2,ASSLGTGYTGELF
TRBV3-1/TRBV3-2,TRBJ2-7,ASSQVNRAGGPYEQY
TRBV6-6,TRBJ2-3,ASSPRSSGGTDTQY
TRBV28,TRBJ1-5,ASSFGNNQPQH
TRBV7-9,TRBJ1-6,ASSLGQNNSPLH
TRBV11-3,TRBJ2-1,ASSLRLAGVYEQF
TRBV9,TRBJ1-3,ASSDRDRASGNTIY
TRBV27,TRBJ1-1,ASSYGTGGNTEAF
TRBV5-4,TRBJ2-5,ASRLTSLSPQETQY
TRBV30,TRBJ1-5,AWSASQGQPQH
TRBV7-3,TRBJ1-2,ASSPGQSNYGYT
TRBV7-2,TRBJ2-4,ASSFSGVLAKNIQY
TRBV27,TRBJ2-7,ASGRLAGPYEQY
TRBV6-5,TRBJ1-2,ATRSPRNYGYT
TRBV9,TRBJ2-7,ASSVGGTGDYEQY
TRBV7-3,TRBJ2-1,ASSQDREAYNEQF
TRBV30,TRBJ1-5,AWSVAANQPQH
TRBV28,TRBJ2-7,ASSQPDRGEQY
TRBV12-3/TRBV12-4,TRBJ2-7,ASSLFGEQY
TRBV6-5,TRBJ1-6,ASSDGFLRNSPLH
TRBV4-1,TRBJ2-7,ASSQVPGDYEQY
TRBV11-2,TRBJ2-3,ASSSGQGGIDTQY
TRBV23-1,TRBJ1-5,ASSRLRTGGGTASNQPQH
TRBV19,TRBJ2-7,ASSPPGVYEQY
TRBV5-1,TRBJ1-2,ASSLGDRGIYGYT
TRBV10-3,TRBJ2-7,AISGTSGTYEQY
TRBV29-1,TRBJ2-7,SVGDRNKEQY
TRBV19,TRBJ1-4,ASSPGGQRGKLF
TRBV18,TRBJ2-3,ASSIDRSTDTQY
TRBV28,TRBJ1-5,ASSLQAQPQH
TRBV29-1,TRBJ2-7,SVDFGGYEQY
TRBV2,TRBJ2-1,ASSGGRASGGVNEQF
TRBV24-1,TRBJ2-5,ATSVAGSETQY
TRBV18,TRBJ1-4,ASSREAIGTNEKLF
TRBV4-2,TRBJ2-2,ASSQEDLKGQMSLIELF
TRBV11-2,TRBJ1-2,ASSAGDRVGYGYT
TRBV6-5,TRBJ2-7,ASSYKGGLGQY
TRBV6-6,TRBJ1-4,ASSFAPMGEGEKLF
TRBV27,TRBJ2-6,ASRQHRDSGANVLT
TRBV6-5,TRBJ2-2,ASSYSGTSASGELF
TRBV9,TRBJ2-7,ASSVEAGQRYEQY
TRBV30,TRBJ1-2,AWKRRGIYYGYT
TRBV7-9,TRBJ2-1,ASSLPSGDEQF
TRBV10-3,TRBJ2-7,AISVGQGNYEQY
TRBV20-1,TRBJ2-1,SANQGEGQF
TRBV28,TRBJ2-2,ASSFQGPGELF
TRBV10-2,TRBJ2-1,ASSESFGLAKENEQF
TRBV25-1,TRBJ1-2,ASTLNRGVGYGYT
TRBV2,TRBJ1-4,ASIKDRRLTGREKLF
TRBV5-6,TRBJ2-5,ASSWTSIETQY
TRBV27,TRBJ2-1,ASRWTGVGEQF
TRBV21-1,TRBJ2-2,ASSKPRTSGGSGELF
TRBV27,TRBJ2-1,ASSMRSLAYNEQF
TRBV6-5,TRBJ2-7,ASSPRQKGPYEQY
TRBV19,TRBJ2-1,ASSTRGRDGDEQF
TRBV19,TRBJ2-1,ASSIVFASGGLNEQF